The sequence of this T cell receptor (beta chain) was determined in a study of T cell repertoires in cytomegalovirus infection. Study-level information: Selected CMV epitopes included recently identified HLA-C-restricted ones as well as well-studied HLA-B-restricted ones. Overall study findings and caveats: Based on cumulative public TCR beta family frequency, carriers of CMV plus the relevant HLA were identified.

Germline V lookup: CDR1 SGDLS, CDR2 YYNGEE. Trimming left V 0 bases short and J 5 bases short, with 11 bases between. The CDR3 has 14 amino acids. TCRdb fed the reads into MiXCR, producing one record per CDR3 protein. The repertoire has 830,000 or so distinct CDR3 sequences, 32% of them found once; the top ten carry roughly 12%. Remarks on this clonotype: Its cognate antigen is unknown.

The receptor was derived from a human donor in good health (CMV status not recorded). Some clones in this sample may be carry-over from other donors' samples. The material sequenced was cultured CD8+ T cells from PBMCs, taken from culture after CMV antigen stimulation. This chain uses TRBV9 with TRBJ1-2; D unclear. The CDR3 DNA follows: TGTGCCAGCAGCGTAGGAAAGGGAGGGTATGGCTACACCTTC. Residues: CASSVGKGGYGYTF. The whole variable domain, remainder taken from reference TRBV9 and TRBJ1-2, is DSGVTQTPKHLITATGQRVTLRCSPRSGDLSVYWYQQSLDQGLQFLIQYYNGEERAKGNILERFSAQQFPDLHSELNLSSLELGDSALYFCASSVGKGGYGYTFGSGTRLTVV.